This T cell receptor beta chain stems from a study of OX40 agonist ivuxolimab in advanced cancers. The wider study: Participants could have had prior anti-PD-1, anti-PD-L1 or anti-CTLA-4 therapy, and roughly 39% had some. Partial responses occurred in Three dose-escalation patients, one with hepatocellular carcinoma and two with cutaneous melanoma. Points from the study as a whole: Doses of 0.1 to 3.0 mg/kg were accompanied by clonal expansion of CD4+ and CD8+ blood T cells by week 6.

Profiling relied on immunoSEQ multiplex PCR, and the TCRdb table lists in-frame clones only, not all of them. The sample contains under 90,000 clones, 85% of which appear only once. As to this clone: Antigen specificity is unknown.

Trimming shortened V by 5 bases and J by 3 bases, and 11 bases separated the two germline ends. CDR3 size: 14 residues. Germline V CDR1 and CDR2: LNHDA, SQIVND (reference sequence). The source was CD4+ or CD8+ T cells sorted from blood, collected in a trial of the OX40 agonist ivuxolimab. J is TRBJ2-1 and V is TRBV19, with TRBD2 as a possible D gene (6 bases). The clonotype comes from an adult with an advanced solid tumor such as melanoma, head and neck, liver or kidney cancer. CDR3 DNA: TGTGCCAGTAGTCGGAGGGGCCTCTACAATGAGCAGTTCTTC. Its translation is CASSRRGLYNEQFF.